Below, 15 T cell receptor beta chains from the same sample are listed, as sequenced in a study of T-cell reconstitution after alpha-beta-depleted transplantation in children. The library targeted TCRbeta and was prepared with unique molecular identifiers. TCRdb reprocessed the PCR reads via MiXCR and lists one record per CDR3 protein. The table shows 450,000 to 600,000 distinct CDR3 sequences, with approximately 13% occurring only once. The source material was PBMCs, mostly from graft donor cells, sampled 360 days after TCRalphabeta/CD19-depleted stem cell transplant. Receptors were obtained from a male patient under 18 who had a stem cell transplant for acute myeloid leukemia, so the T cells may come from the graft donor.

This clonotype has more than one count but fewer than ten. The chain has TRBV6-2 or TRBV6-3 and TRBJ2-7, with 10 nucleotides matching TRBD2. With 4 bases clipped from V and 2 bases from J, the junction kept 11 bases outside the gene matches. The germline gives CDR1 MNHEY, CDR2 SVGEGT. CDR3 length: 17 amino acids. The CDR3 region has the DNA TGTGCCAGCAGTTCCGATCTAAGCGGGAGGGCCGCCTACGAGCAGTACTTC. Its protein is CASSSDLSGRAAYEQYF.

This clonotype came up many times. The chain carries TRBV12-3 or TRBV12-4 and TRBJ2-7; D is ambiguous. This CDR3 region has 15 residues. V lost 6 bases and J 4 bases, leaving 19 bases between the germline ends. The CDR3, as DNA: TGTGCCAGCAGCGACGGACCCTCCCAACCTTACGAGCAGTACTTC. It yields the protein CASSDGPSQPYEQYF.

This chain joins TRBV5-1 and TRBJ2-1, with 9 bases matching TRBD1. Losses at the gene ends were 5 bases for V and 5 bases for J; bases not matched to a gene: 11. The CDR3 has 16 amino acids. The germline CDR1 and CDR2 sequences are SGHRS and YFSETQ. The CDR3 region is CASSPPRQGGNNEQFF. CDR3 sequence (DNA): TGCGCCAGCAGTCCCCCAAGACAGGGGGGGAACAATGAGCAGTTCTTC.

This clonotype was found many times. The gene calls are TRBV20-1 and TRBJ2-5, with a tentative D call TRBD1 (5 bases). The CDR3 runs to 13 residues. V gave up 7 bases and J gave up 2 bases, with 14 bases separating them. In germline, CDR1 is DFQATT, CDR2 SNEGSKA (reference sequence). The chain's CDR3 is CSVPLTAQETQYF. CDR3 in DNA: TGCAGTGTCCCCTTGACAGCACAAGAGACCCAGTACTTC.

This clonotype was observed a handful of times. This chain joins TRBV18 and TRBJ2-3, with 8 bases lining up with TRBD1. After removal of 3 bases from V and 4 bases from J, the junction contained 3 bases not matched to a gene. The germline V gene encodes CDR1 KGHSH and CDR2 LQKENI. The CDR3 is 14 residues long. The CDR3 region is CASSPTGVPDTQYF. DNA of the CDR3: TGTGCCAGCTCACCGACAGGGGTTCCAGATACGCAGTATTTT.

The CDR3 region is CASRSFGGPGQGRYGYTF. In DNA form, the CDR3 reads TGTGCCAGCAGAAGTTTTGGGGGTCCGGGACAGGGCCGCTATGGCTACACCTTC. This chain uses TRBV28 with TRBJ1-2; TRBD1 matches 9 bases. The CDR3 extends over 18 amino acids. V was clipped by 6 bases and J by 4 bases; unmatched bases: 18. CDR1 and CDR2 (germline): MDHEN, SYDVKM.

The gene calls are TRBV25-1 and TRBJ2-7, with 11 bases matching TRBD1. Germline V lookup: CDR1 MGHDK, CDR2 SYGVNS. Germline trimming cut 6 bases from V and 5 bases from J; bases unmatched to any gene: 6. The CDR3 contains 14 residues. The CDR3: CASSDGTGGHEQYF. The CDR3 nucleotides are TGTGCCAGCAGCGACGGGACAGGGGGACACGAGCAGTACTTC.

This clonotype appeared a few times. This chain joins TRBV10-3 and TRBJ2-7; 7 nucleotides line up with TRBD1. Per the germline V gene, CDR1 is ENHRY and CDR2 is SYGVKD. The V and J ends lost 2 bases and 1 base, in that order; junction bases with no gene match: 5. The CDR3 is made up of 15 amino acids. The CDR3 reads CAISEPQGLSYEQYF. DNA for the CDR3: TGTGCCATCAGTGAGCCACAGGGGCTGTCCTACGAGCAGTACTTC.

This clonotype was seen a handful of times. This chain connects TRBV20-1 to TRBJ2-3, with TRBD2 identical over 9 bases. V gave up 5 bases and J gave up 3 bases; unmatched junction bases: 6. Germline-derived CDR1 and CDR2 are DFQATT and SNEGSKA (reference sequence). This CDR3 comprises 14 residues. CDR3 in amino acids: CSAESGRKTDTQYF. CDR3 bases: TGCAGTGCTGAAAGCGGGAGGAAGACAGATACGCAGTATTTT.

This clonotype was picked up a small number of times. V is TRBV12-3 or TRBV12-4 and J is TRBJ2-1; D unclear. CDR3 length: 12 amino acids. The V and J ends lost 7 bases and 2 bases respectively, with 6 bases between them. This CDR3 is CASNGPYNEQFF. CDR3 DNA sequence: TGTGCCAGCAACGGCCCCTACAATGAGCAGTTCTTC.

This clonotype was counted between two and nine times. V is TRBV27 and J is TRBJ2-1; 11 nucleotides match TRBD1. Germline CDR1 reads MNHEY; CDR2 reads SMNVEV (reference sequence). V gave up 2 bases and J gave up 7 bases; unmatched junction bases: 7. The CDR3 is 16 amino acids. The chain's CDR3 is CASSLGRTGGRNEQFF. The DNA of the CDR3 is TGTGCCAGCAGTTTAGGTAGGACAGGGGGCAGGAATGAGCAGTTCTTC.

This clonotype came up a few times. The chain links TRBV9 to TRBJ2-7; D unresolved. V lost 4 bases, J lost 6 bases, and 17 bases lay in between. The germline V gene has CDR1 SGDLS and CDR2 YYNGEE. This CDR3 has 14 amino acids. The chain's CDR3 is CASSSDLFPREQYF. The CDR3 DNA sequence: TGTGCCAGCAGCTCCGACCTTTTTCCCCGCGAGCAGTACTTC. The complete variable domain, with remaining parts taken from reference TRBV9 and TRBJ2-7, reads DSGVTQTPKHLITATGQRVTLRCSPRSGDLSVYWYQQSLDQGLQFLIQYYNGEERAKGNILERFSAQQFPDLHSELNLSSLELGDSALYFCASSSDLFPREQYFGPGTRLTVT.

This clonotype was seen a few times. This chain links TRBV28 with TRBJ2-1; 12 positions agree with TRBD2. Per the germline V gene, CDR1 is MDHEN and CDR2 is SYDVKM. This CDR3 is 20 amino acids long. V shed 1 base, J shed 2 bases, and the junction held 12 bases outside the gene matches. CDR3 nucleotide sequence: TGTGCCAGCAGTTTATTGGCGGGGACTAGCGGGCCGGGGGCCTACAATGAGCAGTTCTTC. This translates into CASSLLAGTSGPGAYNEQFF.

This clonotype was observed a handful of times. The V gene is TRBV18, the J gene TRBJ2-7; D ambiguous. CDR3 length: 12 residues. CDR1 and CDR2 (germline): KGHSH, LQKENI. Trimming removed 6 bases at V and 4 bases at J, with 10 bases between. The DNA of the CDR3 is TGTGCCAGCTCGCCCGACAAGTACGAGCAGTACTTC. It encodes CASSPDKYEQYF.

CDR3 DNA sequence: TGTGCCAGCAGCTTAAAAGCCATCTACAGGGAAAATCAGCCCCAGCATTTT. This encodes CASSLKAIYRENQPQHF. V gene TRBV7-8 combines with J gene TRBJ1-5; D is perhaps TRBD1 (6 bases). Trimming removed 2 bases from V and 4 bases from J, with 18 bases in between. Germline V gene lookup returns CDR1 SGHVS and CDR2 FQNEAQ. The CDR3 length is 17 residues.